The 2 T cell receptor beta chains below come from one sample, sequenced in a study of memory CD4+ T cells and cytomegalovirus serostatus (dated by TCRdb to about 2019). Libraries were constructed by the immunoSEQ multiplex PCR assay. Held by TCRdb, this immuneACCESS table contains in-frame sequences only and omits some clones. Under half of the omission traces to an unresolved V gene where checked; the cause of the rest is unknown. This sample gives approximately 60,000 clones in total; 81% of them show up just once. The top ten clones comprise approximately 1% of the sample. A FACSAria II was used to sort memory CD4+ T cells, defined as single viable CD3+CD4+CD8-CD45RO+ cells. Sequenced input: memory CD4+ T cells from blood. These receptors all stem from an adult in good health and CMV-seronegative.

The chain joins TRBV5-6 to TRBJ1-1; no clear D gene. CDR3 size: 14 residues. V gave up 1 base and J gave up 6 bases, with 13 bases separating them. Per germline, CDR1 SGHDT and CDR2 YYEEEE. The CDR3 protein is CASSLRDVRSEAFF. The CDR3 bases are TGTGCCAGCAGCTTGAGGGATGTGAGGTCTGAAGCTTTCTTT.

This clone was recorded once. In DNA form, the CDR3 reads TGTGCCACCAGGGCGAATAGGAACACTGAAGCTTTCTTT. It yields the protein CATRANRNTEAFF. This chain connects TRBV15 to TRBJ1-1; unclear D gene. CDR3 length: 13 amino acids. V gave up 6 bases and J gave up 1 base, with 9 bases separating them. Germline CDR1 is LNHNV and CDR2 is YYDKDF (reference sequence). The full variable domain, its missing parts supplied by reference TRBV15 and TRBJ1-1, is DAMVIQNPRYQVTQFGKPVTLSCSQTLNHNVMYWYQQKSSQAPKLLFHYYDKDFNNEADTPDNFQSRRPNTSFCFLDIRSPGLGDTAMYLCATRANRNTEAFFGQGTRLTVV.